The 15 T cell receptor beta chains listed next were all sequenced from one sample in a study of blood T cell repertoires in COVID-19 (dated by TCRdb to the early 2020s). Preparation of the library involved the immunoSEQ multiplex PCR assay. What TCRdb holds here is the immuneACCESS table cut down to in-frame rearrangements. Part of the clones is not present; checked against another copy, under half of the missing clones reflect an unresolved V gene, and the others are unexplained. This sample holds 55,000 to 75,000 clones; roughly 83% were observed only once. The ten largest clones represent roughly 27% of the sample. Sequencing was performed on peripheral blood. Receptor source: a man in his 70s with acute or convalescent COVID-19.

The chain has TRBV5-8 and TRBJ1-5, with 7 bases matching TRBD1. The CDR3 totals 14 residues. Trimming cost V 4 bases and J 5 bases; bases outside gene matches: 6. Germline assignment: CDR1 SGHTS and CDR2 YDEGEE. CDR3 in amino acids: CASSRTGDYQPQHF. As DNA, the CDR3 is TGTGCCAGCAGCCGGACAGGAGACTATCAGCCCCAGCATTTT.

The chain links TRBV13 to TRBJ2-3; D is uncertain. There are 14 residues in the CDR3. CDR1 is PRHDT, CDR2 FYEKMQ, per germline (reference sequence). V lost 2 bases and J lost 0, with 6 bases in between. CDR3 loop: CASSLSVSTDTQYF. The CDR3 nucleotides are TGTGCCAGCAGCTTATCAGTTAGCACAGATACGCAGTATTTT.

The chain carries TRBV27 and TRBJ2-1; 10 bases map to TRBD1. Germline V CDR1 and CDR2: MNHEY, SMNVEV (reference sequence). Trimming took 6 bases from V and 7 from J; bases not matched to a gene: 9. This CDR3 region has 15 residues. The DNA of the CDR3 is TGTGCCAGCAGCTGGGGACAGGGGCCAGAAAATGAGCAGTTCTTC. Protein product: CASSWGQGPENEQFF.

Here the CDR3 DNA reads TGTGCCAGCAGTTTAAGCCATTCGAGGGATAACTATGGCTACACCTTC. Translation: CASSLSHSRDNYGYTF. The chain has TRBV28 and TRBJ1-2; D gene uncertain. Per the germline V gene, CDR1 is MDHEN and CDR2 is SYDVKM. The CDR3 is 16 residues long. V was trimmed by 2 bases and J by 1 base, leaving 14 bases between them.

The chain uses TRBV6-5 and TRBJ1-3, with a tentative D call TRBD1 (6 bases). The CDR3 covers 15 residues. V was trimmed by 7 bases and J by 0 bases, leaving 13 bases between them. Germline CDR1 and CDR2: MNHEY and SVGAGI. The CDR3 region is CASKTDRISGNTIYF. The CDR3 DNA reads as TGTGCCAGCAAGACCGACAGGATCTCTGGAAACACCATATATTTT.

The V and J genes are TRBV6-1 and TRBJ1-3; weak D call: TRBD1 (6 bases). This CDR3 spans 17 amino acids. Germline V CDR1 and CDR2: MNHNS, SASEGT. V lost 1 base, J lost 2 bases, and 15 bases lay in between. CDR3 region: CASSEGGARGTGNTIYF. The CDR3 DNA is TGTGCCAGCAGTGAAGGAGGTGCCAGGGGCACTGGAAACACCATATATTTT.

V usage is TRBV19 and J usage is TRBJ2-7, with TRBD1 as a possible D gene (6 bases). CDR1 and CDR2 from the germline V gene are LNHDA and SQIVND (reference sequence). V was trimmed by 7 bases and J by 0 bases, leaving 16 bases between them. The CDR3 spans 15 residues. As DNA, the CDR3 is TGTGCCAGTACCCCCGGGACATTGAACTCCTACGAGCAGTACTTC. It translates to CASTPGTLNSYEQYF.

The chain links TRBV2 to TRBJ1-5, with D maybe TRBD1 (5 bases). Germline loops: CDR1 SNHLY, CDR2 FYNNEI. Trimming shortened V by 0 bases and J by 3 bases, and 12 bases separated the two germline ends. This CDR3 region has 16 residues. CDR3: CASSEALGAHNQPQHF. In DNA form, the CDR3 reads TGTGCCAGCAGTGAAGCGCTAGGGGCACACAATCAGCCCCAGCATTTT.

CDR3 sequence: CASRPSGQDTDTQYF. CDR3 nucleotide sequence: TGCGCCAGCAGACCCTCGGGACAGGACACAGATACGCAGTATTTT. The chain is built from TRBV4-1 and TRBJ2-3, with 8 positions matching TRBD1. V trimming: 6 bases; J trimming: 2 bases; junction bases outside the gene matches: 7. The CDR3 covers 15 residues. Looked up from germline, CDR1 is MGHRA and CDR2 is YSYEKL.

The rearrangement uses TRBV25-1 and TRBJ2-5; 7 bases fit TRBD2. The junction had 9 bases not matched to a gene; V was cut back by 1 base and J by 4 bases. Germline lookup yields CDR1 MGHDK and CDR2 SYGVNS. CDR3 length: 16 amino acids. The CDR3 loop is CASSESKAGASETQYF. The CDR3 nucleotides are TGTGCCAGCAGTGAATCCAAGGCGGGAGCGTCAGAGACCCAGTACTTC.

This clone showed up just once. V is TRBV28 and J is TRBJ2-2, with 7 bases identical to TRBD1. V lost 5 bases, J lost 4 bases, and 10 bases stayed unmatched. The CDR3 consists of 16 residues. Germline V gives CDR1 MDHEN, CDR2 SYDVKM. CDR3 nucleotide sequence: TGTGCCAGCAGTCCAAACGACAGGGTCGGCACCGGGGAGCTGTTTTTT. Translation gives CASSPNDRVGTGELFF.

The genes are TRBV6-2 or TRBV6-3 and TRBJ2-3, with D perhaps TRBD1 (5 bases). Trimming took 6 bases from V and 6 from J, leaving 7 bases between them. CDR3 length: 11 amino acids. Germline V gene sequence: CDR1 MNHEY, CDR2 SVGEGT. CDR3 amino acids: CASSWGDTQYF. The CDR3 DNA reads TGTGCCAGCAGCTGGGGCGATACGCAGTATTTT.

V and J are TRBV30 and TRBJ1-6; 11 bases map to TRBD1. Germline loops: CDR1 GTSNPN, CDR2 SVGIG (reference sequence). The ends lost 4 bases at V and 1 base at J; junction bases unmatched: 3. This CDR3 region has 16 residues. CDR3 sequence: CAWTGQGASYNSPLHF. CDR3 DNA sequence: TGTGCCTGGACTGGACAGGGGGCGTCCTATAATTCACCCCTCCACTTT. The variable domain in full, with the rest retrieved from reference TRBV30 and TRBJ1-6, is SQTIHQWPATLVQPVGSPLSLECTVEGTSNPNLYWYRQAAGRGLQLLFYSVGIGQISSEVPQNLSASRPQDRQFILSSKKLLLSDSGFYLCAWTGQGASYNSPLHFGNGTRLTVT.

The chain employs TRBV6-5 and TRBJ2-1; no clear D gene. CDR1 is MNHEY and CDR2 is SVGAGI in the germline V gene. Trimming cost V 4 bases and J 5 bases, with 6 bases left between them. The CDR3 is 12 residues long. Written as DNA, the CDR3 is TGTGCCAGCAGTTCGTCCGACAATGAGCAGTTCTTC. Amino acids: CASSSSDNEQFF.

This chain links TRBV19 with TRBJ2-5; weak D call: TRBD1 (7 bases). V gave up 5 bases and J gave up 7 bases, with 20 bases separating them. Germline V gene lookup returns CDR1 LNHDA and CDR2 SQIVND (reference sequence). The CDR3 contains 15 residues. The CDR3 reads CASSSSGTAGATQYF. The CDR3 DNA is TGTGCCAGTAGTTCTTCCGGGACAGCGGGCGCGACCCAGTACTTC.